This entry lists 29 T cell receptor beta chains sequenced from one sample in a study of cytomegalovirus exposure and HLA in healthy donors. Clones were read by immunoSEQ multiplex PCR, and TCRdb kept only the in-frame ones, dropping some. The repertoire has 160,000 or so clones, roughly 84% of them found once; the top ten carry 10% to 13%. The material sequenced was PBMCs. The receptors stem from a man aged 30-40 years in good health and CMV-seropositive.

The J gene is TRBJ1-1, the V gene TRBV30; D not resolved. V was pared by 4 bases and J by 6 bases, with 6 bases between. Germline CDR1 reads GTSNPN; CDR2 reads SVGIG (reference sequence). This CDR3 region has 10 residues. The CDR3 nucleotides are TGTGCCTGGACTCCCCCTGAAGCTTTCTTT. Protein product: CAWTPPEAFF.

On this clone itself: The junction and the germline gene differ at one end; a read error may be behind it. For the CDR3, the DNA is TGTGCCAGCAGTGAGCAGGGCGACACTGTAGCTTTCTTT. Translation gives CASSEQGDTVAFF. The chain carries TRBV6-5 and TRBJ1-1; the D gene is possibly TRBD1 (5 bases). This CDR3 spans 13 amino acids. The germline V gene has CDR1 MNHEY and CDR2 SVGAGI.

This sequence joins TRBV5-1 and TRBJ1-5; a possible D gene is TRBD1 (5 bases). With 0 bases removed from V and 2 bases from J, the gap between germline ends came to 9 bases. Germline values: CDR1 SGHRS, CDR2 YFSETQ. The CDR3 has 15 amino acids. The CDR3 here is CASSLGVGGNQPQHF. The CDR3 nucleotides read TGCGCCAGCAGCTTGGGAGTAGGGGGCAATCAGCCCCAGCATTTT.

The chain uses TRBV5-1 and TRBJ2-7, with 7 bases identical to TRBD2. CDR1 is SGHRS, CDR2 YFSETQ, per germline. J gave up 1 base and V 5 bases, and 6 bases lay outside the gene matches. CDR3 length equals 14 residues. The CDR3 DNA reads TGCGCCAGCAGACCCGGGACTACTTCCTACGAGCAGTACTTC. Translated, it gives CASRPGTTSYEQYF.

J is TRBJ1-5 and V is TRBV15; 7 nucleotides line up with TRBD1. V trimming: 0 bases; J trimming: 5 bases; junction bases outside the gene matches: 4. CDR3 length: 15 amino acids. Germline V gene data show CDR1 as LNHNV and CDR2 as YYDKDF (reference sequence). CDR3 coding DNA: TGTGCCACCAGCAGAGATAGGGGGCCCTATCAGCCCCAGCATTTT. Translated: CATSRDRGPYQPQHF.

This chain joins TRBV4-2 and TRBJ2-7, with D uncertain. The germline V gene encodes CDR1 LGHNA and CDR2 YNFKEQ. Trimming removed 0 bases at V and 0 bases at J, with 12 bases between. The CDR3 consists of 16 residues. The CDR3 spells CASSQESIKSSYEQYF. The CDR3 DNA is TGTGCCAGCAGCCAAGAATCCATAAAGAGCTCCTACGAGCAGTACTTC.

This chain uses TRBV5-4 with TRBJ1-4, with a possible D match to TRBD1 (5 bases). The CDR3 consists of 15 residues. V lost 1 base, J lost 4 bases, and 11 bases lay in between. From germline, CDR1 is SGHNT and CDR2 YYREEE (reference sequence). The CDR3, as DNA: TGTGCCAGCAGCTTGAATCGACAGATTAATGAAAAACTGTTTTTT. Encoded protein: CASSLNRQINEKLFF.

The rearrangement joins TRBV5-1 to TRBJ1-2; possible D gene TRBD1, 5 bases. Germline V gene lookup returns CDR1 SGHRS and CDR2 YFSETQ. With 4 bases removed from V and 0 bases from J, the gap between germline ends came to 19 bases. This CDR3 comprises 17 residues. This CDR3 reads CASSRGSTAATNYGYTF. The CDR3 DNA reads as TGCGCCAGCAGCCGGGGGTCGACAGCTGCTACTAACTATGGCTACACCTTC.

The CDR3 reads CAISERLPPEAFF. Written as DNA, the CDR3 is TGTGCCATCAGTGAACGCCTACCCCCTGAAGCTTTCTTT. V and J are TRBV10-3 and TRBJ1-1; D gene uncertain. From germline, CDR1 is ENHRY and CDR2 SYGVKD. The CDR3 totals 13 residues. V was pared by 3 bases and J by 6 bases, with 11 bases between.

This chain connects TRBV27 to TRBJ2-1; tentatively, D is TRBD1 (5 bases). CDR1 and CDR2 from the germline V gene are MNHEY and SMNVEV (reference sequence). V was pared by 3 bases and J by 9 bases, with 12 bases between. The CDR3 loop spans 13 amino acids. In DNA, the CDR3 is TGTGCCAGCAGTTTTTCAGGGATTGGTGAGCAGTTCTTC. Residues: CASSFSGIGEQFF.

The chain has TRBV2 and TRBJ2-3, with 12 bases lining up with TRBD2. CDR3 length equals 15 residues. CDR1 and CDR2 (germline): SNHLY, FYNNEI. With V trimmed by 6 bases and J by 8 bases, 9 bases remained unmatched. The CDR3 sequence is CASSETSGRRGTQYF. CDR3 DNA sequence: TGTGCCAGCAGCGAGACTAGCGGGAGAAGAGGTACGCAGTATTTT.

The chain uses TRBV19 and TRBJ1-5; 10 bases match TRBD1. The V gene's germline CDR1 is LNHDA and CDR2 SQIVND (reference sequence). Trimming took 6 bases from V and 6 from J; bases not matched to a gene: 5. CDR3 length: 14 amino acids. CDR3 coding DNA: TGTGCCAGTAGAGAGGACAGGGGGATTCAGCCCCAGCATTTT. This encodes CASREDRGIQPQHF.

V gene TRBV18 combines with J gene TRBJ2-7; D is undetermined. There are 12 residues in the CDR3. V was clipped by 3 bases and J by 3 bases, with 6 bases between them. The germline V gene encodes CDR1 KGHSH and CDR2 LQKENI. The CDR3 DNA sequence: TGTGCCAGCTCACCCGCCAGCTACGAGCAGTACTTC. It translates to CASSPASYEQYF.

The chain is built from TRBV9 and TRBJ1-2; possible D gene TRBD1, 5 bases. Germline V CDR1 and CDR2: SGDLS, YYNGEE. V gave up 0 bases and J gave up 5 bases, with 5 bases separating them. The CDR3 runs 12 residues. The CDR3 sequence is CASSVEGYGYTF. The CDR3 nucleotides are TGTGCCAGCAGCGTAGAGGGGTATGGCTACACCTTC.

The V call is TRBV2, the J call TRBJ2-7; 11 bases match TRBD2. CDR1 and CDR2 (germline): SNHLY, FYNNEI. The CDR3 length is 14 residues. The trim removed 6 bases at V and 0 bases at J, leaving 1 base unmatched. DNA for the CDR3: TGTGCCAGCAGGACTAGCGGGGTCTCCTACGAGCAGTACTTC. Its translation is CASRTSGVSYEQYF.

The chain recombines TRBV9 with TRBJ2-7, with TRBD1 identical over 7 bases. The trim removed 0 bases at V and 6 bases at J, leaving 3 bases unmatched. The CDR3 loop spans 13 amino acids. The germline V gene has CDR1 SGDLS and CDR2 YYNGEE. In nucleotides, the CDR3 is TGTGCCAGCAGCGTAGGACAGGGACGCGAGCAGTACTTC. Its translation: CASSVGQGREQYF.

As to this clone: The junction does not match germline at one end; this may be a read error. The chain carries TRBV7-7 and TRBJ2-7, with D possibly matching TRBD1 (6 bases). This CDR3 contains 15 residues. Per the germline V gene, CDR1 is SSHAT and CDR2 is FNYEAQ (reference sequence). The CDR3 region is CASSLASGGPYEQYF. The DNA for the CDR3 is TGTGCTAGCAGCTTAGCGTCTGGGGGCCCCTACGAGCAGTACTTC.

The chain carries TRBV19 and TRBJ2-7, with 7 bases matching TRBD1. Germline V CDR1 and CDR2: LNHDA, SQIVND (reference sequence). CDR3 length: 15 amino acids. V lost 0 bases to trimming and J lost 4 bases; unmatched junction nucleotides: 6. The CDR3 sequence: CASSIEAGGLYEQYF. CDR3 nucleotides: TGTGCCAGTAGTATAGAGGCAGGGGGTTTGTACGAGCAGTACTTC.

The gene calls are TRBV6-5 and TRBJ1-1, with 9 bases fitting TRBD1. After removal of 2 bases from V and 4 bases from J, the junction contained 5 bases not matched to a gene. Germline CDR1 reads MNHEY; CDR2 reads SVGAGI. CDR3 length: 15 amino acids. The CDR3 region is CASSYGTGLSTEAFF. The CDR3 DNA sequence: TGTGCCAGCAGTTACGGGACAGGGTTGTCCACTGAAGCTTTCTTT.

The V gene is TRBV5-1, the J gene TRBJ1-5; 9 bases align to TRBD1. The germline V gene encodes CDR1 SGHRS and CDR2 YFSETQ. CDR3 size: 15 residues. The V and J ends lost 4 bases and 4 bases, in that order; junction bases with no gene match: 6. CDR3 DNA sequence: TGCGCCAGCAGCCGGACAGGGGCCAGGAATCAGCCCCAGCATTTT. Protein sequence: CASSRTGARNQPQHF. Supplemented by reference TRBV5-1 and TRBJ1-5, the full variable domain reads KAGVTQTPRYLIKTRGQQVTLSCSPISGHRSVSWYQQTPGQGLQFLFEYFSETQRNKGNFPGRFSGRQFSNSRSEMNVSTLELGDSALYLCASSRTGARNQPQHFGDGTRLSIL.

The V gene is TRBV5-3, the J gene TRBJ1-2, with 12 bases identical to TRBD1. Being an ORF, TRBV5-3 has a function that is uncertain. This CDR3 comprises 15 residues. V lost 4 bases, J lost 5 bases, and 6 bases stayed unmatched. The CDR3 bases are TGTGCCAGAAGCGGTGGGACAGGGGGCAGGTATGGCTACACCTTC. The encoded protein is CARSGGTGGRYGYTF.

The CDR3: CASSFYRDSYTF. The CDR3 DNA reads as TGTGCCAGCAGCTTTTACCGCGACAGCTACACCTTC. The gene calls are TRBV7-9 and TRBJ1-2; D is unresolved. This CDR3 has 12 amino acids. The V end lost 3 bases, the J end lost 9 bases, and 11 bases lay between the germline ends. Germline CDR1 is SEHNR and CDR2 is FQNEAQ (reference sequence).

A single count supports this clone. The CDR3 protein is CASSLGGLAGLGDEQFF. CDR3 nucleotides: TGCGCCAGCAGCTTGGGAGGACTAGCGGGCCTAGGGGATGAGCAGTTCTTC. The chain joins TRBV5-1 to TRBJ2-1, with 11 bases identical to TRBD2. Germline CDR1 is SGHRS and CDR2 is YFSETQ. CDR3 length: 17 amino acids. The V and J ends lost 0 bases and 8 bases, in that order; junction bases with no gene match: 10.

This chain joins TRBV4-2 and TRBJ2-7; 14 bases are shared with TRBD2. Germline V gene lookup returns CDR1 LGHNA and CDR2 YNFKEQ. This CDR3 region has 16 residues. J lost 5 bases, V lost 3 bases, and 6 bases had no gene match. In DNA, the CDR3 is TGTGCCAGCAGCCAGGCGACTAGCGGGAGGGCCCACGAGCAGTACTTC. It is translated as CASSQATSGRAHEQYF.

The chain has TRBV6-5 and TRBJ2-1; 13 bases map to TRBD2. The trim removed 0 bases at V and 9 bases at J, leaving 5 bases unmatched. Germline V gene lookup returns CDR1 MNHEY and CDR2 SVGAGI. The CDR3 consists of 16 residues. CDR3 protein: CASSYSWTSGRGEQFF. Here the CDR3 DNA reads TGTGCCAGCAGTTACTCTTGGACTAGCGGGAGAGGTGAGCAGTTCTTC.

The chain uses TRBV7-9 and TRBJ2-7, with 7 bases lining up with TRBD2. Trimming took 4 bases from V and 3 from J; bases not matched to a gene: 12. CDR3 length: 16 residues. Germline V gives CDR1 SEHNR, CDR2 FQNEAQ (reference sequence). The CDR3 bases are TGTGCCAGCAGCTCCGGGGGAGGGCCCCATGGCTACGAGCAGTACTTC. This encodes CASSSGGGPHGYEQYF. The complete variable domain, with remaining parts taken from reference TRBV7-9 and TRBJ2-7, reads DTGVSQNPRHKITKRGQNVTFRCDPISEHNRLYWYRQTLGQGPEFLTYFQNEAQLEKSRLLSDRFSAERPKGSFSTLEIQRTEQGDSAMYLCASSSGGGPHGYEQYFGPGTRLTVT.

V gene TRBV29-1 combines with J gene TRBJ2-6; a weak D match, TRBD1 (6 bases). CDR1 and CDR2 from the germline V gene are SQVTM and ANQGSEA. Trimming cost V 0 bases and J 2 bases, with 11 bases left between them. The CDR3 has 16 residues. This CDR3 reads CSVEDPGAPGANVLTF. CDR3 sequence (DNA): TGCAGCGTTGAAGATCCAGGGGCGCCTGGGGCCAACGTCCTGACTTTC.

The genes are TRBV5-1 and TRBJ2-7; 10 bases align to TRBD2. V lost 3 bases, J lost 5 bases, and 8 bases stayed unmatched. The CDR3 has 15 amino acids. CDR1 is SGHRS, CDR2 YFSETQ, per germline. CDR3 DNA: TGCGCCAGCAGCTCCACGAAAGGACTAGCGGACGAGCAGTACTTC. It encodes CASSSTKGLADEQYF.

J is TRBJ2-7 and V is TRBV2; D is perhaps TRBD2 (6 bases). V dropped 4 bases and J dropped 6 bases, with 10 bases sitting between them. CDR1 SNHLY and CDR2 FYNNEI come from the germline V gene. The CDR3 length is 12 residues. The CDR3 protein is CASSVGGPEQYF. In DNA form, the CDR3 reads TGTGCCAGCAGTGTAGGAGGGCCCGAGCAGTACTTC.